The 30 T cell receptor beta chains in this list originate from one sample, sequenced in a study of monozygotic twins with inflammatory bowel disease. TCRdb reprocessed the 5' RACE reads, with one entry per CDR3 protein and no DNA. The table lists approximately 110,000 distinct CDR3 sequences. The sample was blood. These receptors originate from a human donor with ulcerative colitis or Crohn's disease, or a healthy co-twin of an affected twin (not recorded which).

The rearrangement uses TRBV29-1 and TRBJ2-3; TCRdb returns TRBD1, unconfirmable since there is no DNA. The CDR3 covers 14 residues. CDR1 and CDR2 (germline): SQVTM, ANQGSEA. The CDR3 region is CSVEGGRGKDTQYF.

J is TRBJ2-7 and V is TRBV7-9; TCRdb calls TRBD2, which cannot be checked without DNA. The length of the CDR3 is 14 residues. Germline V gene sequence: CDR1 SEHNR, CDR2 FQNEAQ (reference sequence). The CDR3 here is CASSLSGGRFEQYF. Full variable domain (rest looked up from reference TRBV7-9 and TRBJ2-7): DTGVSQNPRHKITKRGQNVTFRCDPISEHNRLYWYRQTLGQGPEFLTYFQNEAQLEKSRLLSDRFSAERPKGSFSTLEIQRTEQGDSAMYLCASSLSGGRFEQYFGPGTRLTVT.

The chain combines TRBV5-5 with TRBJ2-5; TCRdb proposes TRBD1, but this gene call is untestable without DNA. Germline lookup yields CDR1 SGHKS and CDR2 YYEKEE (reference sequence). The CDR3 has 14 residues. The CDR3 protein is CASSLEPGKETQYF.

The V call is TRBV20-1, the J call TRBJ2-3; TCRdb picks TRBD1, but there is no DNA to check that call. Germline CDR1 reads DFQATT; CDR2 reads SNEGSKA (reference sequence). The CDR3 consists of 15 residues. Here the CDR3 reads CSARDRRPRTDTQYF.

The CDR3 sequence: CASSSTTTGANVLTF. The chain has TRBV5-1 and TRBJ2-6. The CDR3 spans 15 residues. Germline CDR1 SGHRS, CDR2 YFSETQ.

The V and J genes are TRBV27 and TRBJ2-7; TCRdb's D gene call, TRBD2, goes unchecked for lack of DNA. The CDR3 sequence is 16 residues long. Germline CDR1 and CDR2: MNHEY and SMNVEV (reference sequence). The CDR3 spells CASSLFLGGGAFEQYF.

The V and J genes are TRBV5-1 and TRBJ1-1; TCRdb proposes TRBD1, but this gene call is untestable without DNA. Per the germline V gene, CDR1 is SGHRS and CDR2 is YFSETQ. This CDR3 contains 16 residues. CDR3 loop: CASSLGQGAVNTEAFF.

Here the CDR3 reads CASSSGGLMNTEAFF. V usage is TRBV7-2 and J usage is TRBJ1-1; TCRdb proposes TRBD1, but this gene call is untestable without DNA. The CDR3 is 15 amino acids. From germline, CDR1 is SGHTA and CDR2 FQGNSA.

The chain is built from TRBV20-1 and TRBJ2-7; the TRBD2 assignment by TCRdb is unverifiable without DNA. This CDR3 is 17 amino acids long. The germline V gene has CDR1 DFQATT and CDR2 SNEGSKA (reference sequence). This chain's CDR3 is CSARDSASGGASYEQYF.

The chain employs TRBV28 and TRBJ2-2; TCRdb's D call of TRBD1 is untestable without DNA. This CDR3 is built from 16 residues. CDR1 and CDR2 (germline): MDHEN, SYDVKM. The CDR3 loop reads CASSSPGTGGTGELFF.

The chain recombines TRBV11-2 with TRBJ2-3. The germline V gene encodes CDR1 SGHAT and CDR2 FQNNGV. This CDR3 has 14 amino acids. The CDR3 protein is CASSYGLGTDTQYF.

The chain combines TRBV18 with TRBJ2-3; the D gene TCRdb calls, TRBD2, cannot be checked with no DNA. Germline-derived CDR1 and CDR2 are KGHSH and LQKENI. CDR3 length equals 14 residues. CDR3 sequence reads: CASSLLSGPDTQYF. The full variable domain, rest sourced from reference TRBV18 and TRBJ2-3, is NAGVMQNPRHLVRRRGQEARLRCSPMKGHSHVYWYRQLPEEGLKFMVYLQKENIIDESGMPKERFSAEFPKEGPSILRIQQVVRGDSAAYFCASSLLSGPDTQYFGPGTRLTVL.

CDR3 protein: CASSRGSGPNQPQHF. The rearrangement links TRBV4-1 to TRBJ1-5. The CDR3 sequence is 15 residues long. Germline CDR1 MGHRA, CDR2 YSYEKL.

The V gene is TRBV7-2, the J gene TRBJ1-5; TCRdb's D call of TRBD1 is untestable without DNA. CDR3 length: 16 residues. The V gene's germline CDR1 is SGHTA and CDR2 FQGNSA. This CDR3 reads CASSLAGTGGNQPQHF.

The chain combines TRBV24-1 with TRBJ2-2; TCRdb lists TRBD1, though no DNA is available to test this call. The CDR3 has 18 amino acids. Germline assignment: CDR1 KGHDR and CDR2 SFDVKD. CDR3 residues: CATSDAPGGTPNTGELFF.

CDR3 in amino acids: CASSLIKSSYNEQFF. V and J are TRBV27 and TRBJ2-1. CDR1 and CDR2 from the germline V gene are MNHEY and SMNVEV (reference sequence). The CDR3 is 15 amino acids.

The CDR3 is CATSRQTYQPQHF. This chain connects TRBV7-2 to TRBJ1-5. Looked up from germline, CDR1 is SGHTA and CDR2 is FQGNSA. This CDR3 is 13 amino acids long.

V and J are TRBV9 and TRBJ1-1; TCRdb's D call, TRBD1, is unchecked because there is no DNA. In germline, CDR1 is SGDLS, CDR2 YYNGEE. This CDR3 has 16 residues. This chain's CDR3 is CASSMVATGARTEAFF.

The chain has TRBV29-1 and TRBJ2-7; the D call from TCRdb, TRBD1, cannot be confirmed without DNA. Germline V gives CDR1 SQVTM, CDR2 ANQGSEA. The CDR3 extends over 13 amino acids. CDR3 region: CSVAPGVTYEQYF.

The chain uses TRBV7-9 and TRBJ2-1; absent DNA, TCRdb's TRBD2 call cannot be checked. The V gene's germline CDR1 is SEHNR and CDR2 FQNEAQ (reference sequence). The CDR3 loop spans 16 amino acids. The CDR3: CASSSGLAGRANEQFF.

This chain joins TRBV7-6 and TRBJ1-2; TCRdb picks TRBD1, but there is no DNA to check that call. Germline V gene lookup returns CDR1 SGHVS and CDR2 FNYEAQ. The CDR3 is 14 residues long. CDR3: CASSSLRTGDGYTF.

The chain links TRBV12-3 or TRBV12-4 to TRBJ2-1; no DNA is available, so the TRBD1 call from TCRdb remains unchecked. This CDR3 comprises 16 residues. CDR3 in amino acids: CASSPLAGGPYNEQFF.

The rearrangement joins TRBV3-1 to TRBJ2-1. This CDR3 has 16 amino acids. Germline V gives CDR1 LGHDT, CDR2 YNNKEL (reference sequence). The CDR3 is CASQRNREATYNEQFF.

This chain links TRBV20-1 with TRBJ2-1; with no DNA, the TCRdb D assignment of TRBD2 cannot be verified. The germline gives CDR1 DFQATT, CDR2 SNEGSKA (reference sequence). The CDR3 extends over 15 amino acids. Here the CDR3 reads CSATSGRAWKNEQFF.

The chain has TRBV7-9 and TRBJ2-1; TCRdb picks TRBD2, but there is no DNA to check that call. The CDR3 is 16 amino acids. Germline values: CDR1 SEHNR, CDR2 FQNEAQ (reference sequence). CDR3 region: CASSLRTSGRAGEQFF.

The rearrangement joins TRBV5-4 to TRBJ2-3; TCRdb picks TRBD2, but there is no DNA to check that call. The CDR3 is 15 amino acids. Per the germline V gene, CDR1 is SGHNT and CDR2 is YYREEE (reference sequence). The CDR3 loop reads CASSLASSESDTQYF.

The rearrangement links TRBV3-1 to TRBJ1-6. The CDR3 runs 15 residues. Germline values: CDR1 LGHDT, CDR2 YNNKEL (reference sequence). CDR3 residues: CASSQVWAGPSPLHF.

The V call is TRBV5-1, the J call TRBJ2-1; TCRdb lists TRBD1, though no DNA is available to test this call. The CDR3 is made up of 16 amino acids. Germline values: CDR1 SGHRS, CDR2 YFSETQ. The CDR3 sequence is CASSCDRILYYNEQFF.

The V call is TRBV19, the J call TRBJ2-6. The length of the CDR3 is 18 residues. Germline V gene lookup returns CDR1 LNHDA and CDR2 SQIVND (reference sequence). This CDR3 is CASSIGLVPSSGANVLTF.

J is TRBJ1-5 and V is TRBV2; with no DNA, the TCRdb D assignment of TRBD1 cannot be verified. CDR3 length: 13 amino acids. CDR1 is SNHLY and CDR2 is FYNNEI in the germline V gene. The CDR3 protein is CASTGQGHQPQHF. The full variable domain, its missing parts supplied by reference TRBV2 and TRBJ1-5, is EPEVTQTPSHQVTQMGQEVILRCVPISNHLYFYWYRQILGQKVEFLVSFYNNEISEKSEIFDDQFSVERPDGSNFTLKIRSTKLEDSAMYFCASTGQGHQPQHFGDGTRLSIL.